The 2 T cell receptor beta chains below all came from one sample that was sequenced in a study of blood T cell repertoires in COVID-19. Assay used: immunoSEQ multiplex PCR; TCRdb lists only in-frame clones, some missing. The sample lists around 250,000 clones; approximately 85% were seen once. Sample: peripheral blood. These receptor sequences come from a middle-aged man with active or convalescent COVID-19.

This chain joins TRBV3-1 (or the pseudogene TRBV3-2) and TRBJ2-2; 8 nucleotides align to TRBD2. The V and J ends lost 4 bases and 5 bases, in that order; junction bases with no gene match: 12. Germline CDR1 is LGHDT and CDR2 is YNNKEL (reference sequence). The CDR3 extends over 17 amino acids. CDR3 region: CASSPRGAGGRTGELFF. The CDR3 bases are TGTGCCAGCAGCCCCCGCGGGGCGGGAGGTCGAACCGGGGAGCTGTTTTTT.

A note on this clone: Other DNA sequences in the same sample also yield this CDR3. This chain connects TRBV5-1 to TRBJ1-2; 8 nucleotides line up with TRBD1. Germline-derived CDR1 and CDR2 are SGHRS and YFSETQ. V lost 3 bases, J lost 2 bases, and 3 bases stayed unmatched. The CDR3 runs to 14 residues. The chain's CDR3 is CASSSGTGNYGYTF. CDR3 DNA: TGCGCCAGCAGCTCAGGGACAGGAAACTATGGCTACACCTTC.